This passage covers 5 T cell receptor beta chains from one sample sequenced in a study of CD8+ T cells in alopecia areata. This sample's treatment: oral pan-JAK inhibitor, 5-10 mg twice daily. cDNA prepared by RNA extraction and subsequent reverse transcription served as the template for sequencing. Sequencing was performed with immunoSEQ multiplex PCR; in TCRdb, only in-frame clones are kept and a portion is missing. The repertoire includes fewer than 150,000 clones, approximately 80% of them detected once, and approximately 25% sits in the top ten. The specimen was CD8+ T cells sorted from blood, collected at week 4, from a patient treated with tofacitinib. Receptors originate from a human donor with alopecia areata.

The J gene is TRBJ2-3, the V gene TRBV7-2; TRBD1 or TRBD2 may be the D gene (6 bases each). Germline values: CDR1 SGHTA, CDR2 FQGNSA. V lost 6 bases, J lost 14 bases, and 24 bases lay in between. The CDR3 consists of 14 residues. The CDR3 sequence is CASSLGGLGGDRYF. In DNA form, the CDR3 reads TGTGCCAGCAGTCTAGGGGGACTGGGGGGAGATCGGTATTTT.

This clone is a singleton in its sample. This rearrangement joins TRBV27 to TRBJ2-3, with 8 bases fitting TRBD2. Germline loops: CDR1 MNHEY, CDR2 SMNVEV (reference sequence). Trimming removed 3 bases from V and 1 base from J; junction bases left unmatched: 12. The CDR3 is 18 residues long. Here the CDR3 reads CASSFGSGEPFGTDTQYF. In DNA form, the CDR3 reads TGTGCCAGCAGTTTCGGTAGCGGGGAACCGTTTGGCACAGATACGCAGTATTTT.

This chain joins TRBV10-2 and TRBJ2-5; maybe TRBD1 (5 bases). V lost 0 bases and J lost 0, with 8 bases in between. The CDR3 contains 15 residues. Germline assignment: CDR1 WSHSY and CDR2 SAAADI. The CDR3 spells CASSESLRDQETQYF. CDR3 sequence (DNA): TGCGCCAGCAGTGAGTCTCTCAGGGACCAAGAGACCCAGTACTTC.

This chain connects TRBV6-6 to TRBJ1-5; TRBD1 matches at 9 bases. The V gene end was trimmed by 3 bases and the J gene end by 4 bases; junction bases not matched to a gene: 4. Germline V CDR1 and CDR2: MNHNY, SVGAGI (reference sequence). The CDR3 runs to 15 residues. The CDR3 is CASSYAGQGNQPQHF. CDR3 bases: TGTGCCAGCAGTTATGCCGGACAGGGGAATCAGCCCCAGCATTTT.

The rearrangement joins TRBV4-1 to TRBJ2-7, with D maybe TRBD1 (5 bases). CDR1 and CDR2 from the germline V gene are MGHRA and YSYEKL. V lost 4 bases, J lost 2 bases, and 9 bases lay in between. The CDR3 contains 13 residues. The CDR3 is CASSLQDAYEQYF. CDR3 nucleotides: TGCGCCAGCAGCCTACAGGATGCCTACGAGCAGTACTTC.